A selection of T cell receptor beta chains follows, all from one sample in a study of blood T cell repertoires in COVID-19. The data were produced by immunoSEQ multiplex PCR, yet TCRdb's version contains in-frame clones alone and is incomplete. The table shows around 200,000 clones, with 80% occurring only once. The sequenced sample was peripheral blood. These receptors were collected from a woman in her 70s with acute or convalescent COVID-19. CDR3s include the opening cysteine and the closing phenylalanine or tryptophan. The order of the fields is V gene, J gene, D gene, clone size, CDR3 protein, CDR3 DNA. A D gene is named only where the DNA matches it firmly. Part of the rows lack a size; the others show once, few, many or a class for expanded clones.

TRBV3-1/TRBV3-2	TRBJ1-3	TRBD1	.	CASSPGTAGNTIYF	TGTGCCAGCAGCCCCGGGACAGCTGGAAACACCATATATTTT
TRBV2	TRBJ2-7	.	.	CASTMTSGSYEQYF	TGTGCCAGCACTATGACTAGTGGGTCCTACGAGCAGTACTTC
TRBV10-3	TRBJ2-7	.	few	CATGEAYEQYF	TGTGCCACCGGGGAGGCCTACGAGCAGTACTTC
TRBV28	TRBJ2-6	TRBD1	.	CASSPGQGAPGANVLTF	TGTGCCAGCAGTCCGGGACAGGGGGCGCCTGGGGCCAACGTCCTGACTTTC
TRBV3-1/TRBV3-2	TRBJ2-5	TRBD2	.	CASSQGLAGLQETQYF	TGTGCCAGCAGCCAAGGGCTAGCGGGACTCCAAGAGACCCAGTACTTC
TRBV10-3	TRBJ1-4	.	.	CAISEDRRATNEKLFF	TGTGCCATCAGTGAGGACAGGCGAGCAACTAATGAAAAACTGTTTTTT
TRBV18	TRBJ2-2	.	.	CASSPFYATNTGELFF	TGTGCCAGCTCACCGTTTTACGCGACGAACACCGGGGAGCTGTTTTTT
TRBV19	TRBJ1-5	.	.	CASKEGIESNQPQHF	TGTGCCAGTAAAGAGGGCATCGAGAGCAATCAGCCCCAGCATTTT
TRBV5-6	TRBJ1-1	.	.	CASSLRQVVTEAFF	TGTGCCAGCAGCTTGCGGCAGGTGGTCACTGAAGCTTTCTTT
TRBV7-8	TRBJ1-5	.	.	CASSLRDFNQPQHF	TGTGCCAGCAGCTTACGGGATTTCAATCAGCCCCAGCATTTT
TRBV30	TRBJ1-5	.	.	CAWSVQGGQPQHF	TGTGCCTGGAGTGTGCAGGGAGGTCAGCCCCAGCATTTT
TRBV2	TRBJ2-1	.	.	CASSVDIYNEQFF	TGTGCCAGCAGTGTCGACATCTACAATGAGCAGTTCTTC
TRBV11-2	TRBJ1-2	.	.	CASSPSWGLGTGYTF	TGTGCCAGCAGCCCTAGTTGGGGGCTGGGGACTGGCTACACCTTC
TRBV28	TRBJ2-7	.	.	CASRIGLAYEQYF	TGTGCCAGCAGAATTGGGCTGGCCTACGAGCAGTACTTC
TRBV27	TRBJ2-2	TRBD2	.	CASSPSSGETTGELFF	TGTGCCAGCAGTCCCTCTAGCGGAGAGACCACCGGGGAGCTGTTTTTT